This TCR beta chain was observed in a study of long-term antiretroviral therapy in people with HIV (dated by TCRdb to about 2022). With regard to the full study: The earliest samples were collected roughly a decade before the 2015 WHO recommendation for immediate ART, at a time when ART was usually postponed until CD4 counts fell. No cross-contamination during QIAcube processing was seen in test extractions of a monoclonal T-cell line run alongside 33 polyclonal samples. A total of roughly 200 cryopreserved PBMC samples came from 25 to 35 adults with confirmed HIV infection and were collected serially over a mean of roughly six years (range 1-12). A retrospective serial study tested whether ART initiation and durable HIV suppression were associated with changes in peripheral blood TRB repertoire composition and diversity. Of the 30 to 35 participants with HIV, about a dozen were female. Broad study findings and their caveats: CDR3 length ranges in HIV repertoires were narrower than in controls, and network structure suggested an antigen-experienced repertoire with only a slight naive shift after ART. Inferences about post-ART repertoire changes are limited because no data were available on ART adherence, viral resistance or therapy changes. At every time point, the repertoire was dominated by expanded TRB clones first identified before ART initiation, although this dominance fluctuated and, in many PLHIV, declined after ART. Because cell numbers in pre-ART samples were limited, unsorted PBMC were profiled instead of sorted CD4+ and CD8+ T cells. The samples span the years 2004 to 2017, and the ART regimens used may be less effective than current regimens. Limited PBMC availability meant only the TCR beta chain was sequenced, without alpha chain pairing. A significant increase in TRB diversity was found to be associated with ART initiation, although TRB diversity was observed to remain significantly below that of transplant donor controls even after long-term ART.

The CDR3 covers 16 residues, taking in both the cysteine and the phenylalanine. The entry retains the CDR3 DNA only, 48 bases that are in frame from base 1. CDR1 and CDR2 are read off the germline V gene as LGHNA and YSLEER. The germline V end is reduced by 0 bases and the J end by 5 bases; junction bases left unmatched: 6. With respect to this clone: Its antigen is not yet known. The record has no base qualities; no much larger clone is one base away.

To be included, a participant needed at least one PBMC sample from before ART initiation plus at least two post-ART samples. Every participant with HIV received treatment in the United States of America. Before DNA extraction, cryopreserved samples of 1-10 million PBMC were thawed and washed. At the time of the earliest PBMC sample for each participant with HIV, ages ranged from about 20 to 55 years. Each participant contributed PBMC samples from 1-4 timepoints before ART initiation and 2-8 timepoints after ART initiation, with a median of 7 samples. Serial HIV viral load, CD4+ T-cell count, ART history and demographic data were obtained for every participant. Using a Qiagen kit on a QIAcube, genomic DNA was extracted from unsorted PBMC, with samples processed in batches of 12. The immunoSEQ hsTCRB v3.0 assay was used at survey level resolution to sequence the TRB variable region. The target sequencing depth for TRB was about 40,000-55,000 T-cell genomes per sample. An Illumina MiSeq with a v3 150-cycle kit was used to sequence the pooled TRB libraries. On the authors' methods: Repertoire analysis ran in R within a reproducible Nextflow workflow covering QC, data transformation and analysis. LymphoSeq2, an R package for exploring AIRR-Seq data, was used to implement custom analyses. A handful of samples that produced fewer than 5000 total TRB sequences were removed, so 180 or so HIV repertoires were analyzed. Among the approximately 190 HIV repertoires that were kept, roughly 58 were collected before ART initiation and about 130 were collected after ART initiation. Repertoires were downsampled to 5000 TRB nucleotide sequences, with summary statistics averaged over 100 downsampling iterations. Only TRB sequences with CDR3 regions of at least seven amino acids were retained for analysis. Diversity was assessed using a clonality score derived from Shannon entropy and using the Gini coefficient. In the repertoire networks, any two of the top 5000 CDR3 amino acid sequences were connected whenever the two sequences differed by an edit distance of one. For TRB CDR3 amino acid sequences, antigen specificity groups and MHC restriction were predicted with GLIPH2. To flag known associations with CMV, EBV, HIV or tissue antigens, CDR3 amino acid sequences were compared against VDJdb and McPAS-TCR. Pre-ART, post-ART and control groups were compared with Wilcoxon signed-rank tests and Holm-Bonferroni correction. Here the immuneACCESS table is served through TCRdb, limited to in-frame sequences with V and J called. Missing clones are a known gap in these copies; in checked studies unresolved V genes cover under half, and the rest lacks a known reason. V and J calls and clone size are those listed in that table; D and trimming were worked out from the DNA. Within this sample are under 30,000 clones, with 81% of them counted one time only. The biggest ten clones account for roughly a sixth of the sample.

This sequence uses TRBV4-3 and TRBJ2-2; the junction holds 7 bases that match TRBD1. This TCR was sampled from a woman aged 18-35 years with HIV. The source was unsorted PBMCs, collected at the start of antiretroviral therapy, before treatment. In nucleotide form, the sequence is TGCGCCAGCAGCCAAGACGCGACAGGGAGAACCGGGGAGCTGTTTTTT. Its protein product is CASSQDATGRTGELFF.